The 5 T cell receptor beta chains below were found in one sample sequenced in a study of OX40 agonist ivuxolimab in advanced cancers. TCRdb keeps only in-frame clones here, not all; method: immunoSEQ multiplex PCR. The sample includes over 95,000 clones, 80% to 90% of them seen just once. Sequences were derived from CD4+ or CD8+ T cells sorted from blood, sampled in a trial of the OX40 agonist ivuxolimab. These receptor sequences come from an adult with an advanced solid tumor such as melanoma, head and neck, liver or kidney cancer.

The rearrangement links TRBV20-1 to TRBJ1-1; D gene ambiguous. Germline CDR1 DFQATT, CDR2 SNEGSKA (reference sequence). The CDR3 consists of 10 residues. V lost 5 bases and J lost 7, with 8 bases in between. The CDR3 region has the DNA TGCAGTGCTGCCGACCTTGAAGCTTTCTTT. Translation gives CSAADLEAFF.

As DNA, the CDR3 is TGTGCCAGCAGCTTCCTACAAAGACAGGCACCCTACGAGCAGTACTTC. Its protein is CASSFLQRQAPYEQYF. J is TRBJ2-7 and V is TRBV5-6; weak D call: TRBD1 (6 bases). The CDR3 consists of 16 residues. V lost 2 bases and J lost 2, with 17 bases in between. The germline gives CDR1 SGHDT, CDR2 YYEEEE.

This clone has only one observation. This chain links TRBV5-1 with TRBJ1-1, with unresolved D. In germline, CDR1 is SGHRS, CDR2 YFSETQ. V lost 3 bases and J 2 bases, leaving 11 bases between the germline ends. This CDR3 has 14 residues. The CDR3 loop reads CASSSGGPNTEAFF. The CDR3 DNA is TGCGCCAGCAGCTCAGGAGGTCCTAACACTGAAGCTTTCTTT.

The chain has TRBV25-1 and TRBJ1-5; D possibly corresponds to TRBD1 (5 bases). Germline CDR1 and CDR2: MGHDK and SYGVNS. The CDR3 contains 13 residues. V was trimmed by 6 bases and J by 5 bases, leaving 11 bases between them. The CDR3: CASSPGTYQPQHF. CDR3 sequence (DNA): TGTGCCAGCAGCCCAGGGACTTATCAGCCCCAGCATTTT.

This clone came up once. The chain combines TRBV9 with TRBJ2-1, with 9 bases that match TRBD1. This CDR3 contains 16 residues. Germline loops: CDR1 SGDLS, CDR2 YYNGEE. J gave up 8 bases and V 3 bases, and 12 bases lay outside the gene matches. The CDR3 bases are TGTGCCAGCAGCGGATATACCGGAGGGACAGGGTATGAGCAGTTCTTC. The encoded protein is CASSGYTGGTGYEQFF.